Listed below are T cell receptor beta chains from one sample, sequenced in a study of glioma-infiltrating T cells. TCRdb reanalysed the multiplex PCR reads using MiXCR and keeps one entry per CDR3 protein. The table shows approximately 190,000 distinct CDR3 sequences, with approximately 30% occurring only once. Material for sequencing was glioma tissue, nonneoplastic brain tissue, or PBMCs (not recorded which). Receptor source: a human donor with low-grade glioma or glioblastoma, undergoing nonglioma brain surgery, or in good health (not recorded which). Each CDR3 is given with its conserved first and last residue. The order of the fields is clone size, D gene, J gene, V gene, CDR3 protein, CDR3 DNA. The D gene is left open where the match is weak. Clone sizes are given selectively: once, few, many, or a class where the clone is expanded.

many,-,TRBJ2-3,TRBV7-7,CASSLNIGADTQYF,TGTGCCAGCAGCTTAAATATTGGGGCAGATACGCAGTATTTT
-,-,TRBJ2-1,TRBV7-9,CASKKTGNERFF,TGTGCCAGCAAAAAAACGGGAAATGAGCGGTTCTTC
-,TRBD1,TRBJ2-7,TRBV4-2,CASSQVPGQGAYEQYF,TGTGCCAGCAGCCAGGTCCCGGGACAGGGGGCCTACGAGCAGTACTTC
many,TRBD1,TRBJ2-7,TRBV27,CASKLGGQGAYEQYF,TGTGCCAGCAAATTGGGGGGACAGGGTGCCTACGAGCAGTACTTC
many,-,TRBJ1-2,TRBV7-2,CASSPHSNYGYTF,TGTGCCAGCAGTCCGCATTCTAACTATGGCTACACCTTC
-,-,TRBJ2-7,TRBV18,CASSPSRGYEQYF,TGTGCCAGCTCACCGAGCAGGGGCTACGAGCAGTACTTC
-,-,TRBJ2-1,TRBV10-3,CAITREAATYNEQFF,TGTGCCATTACACGGGAAGCAGCAACCTACAATGAGCAGTTCTTC
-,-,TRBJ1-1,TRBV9,CASSAGASGYTEAFF,TGTGCCAGCAGCGCTGGGGCGTCAGGATACACTGAAGCTTTCTTT
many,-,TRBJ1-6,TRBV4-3,CASSQGDGSPLHF,TGCGCCAGCAGCCAAGGAGACGGTTCACCCCTCCACTTT
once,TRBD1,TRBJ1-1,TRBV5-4,CGSSLDRLNTGAFF,TGTGGCAGCAGCTTGGACAGGCTGAACACTGGAGCTTTCTTT
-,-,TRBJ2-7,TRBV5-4,CASSLVVADYYEQYF,TGTGCCAGCAGCTTGGTGGTGGCGGACTACTACGAGCAGTACTTC
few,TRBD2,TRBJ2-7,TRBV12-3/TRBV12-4,CASTTGTSGDEQYF,TGTGCCTCCACGACCGGGACTAGCGGAGACGAGCAGTACTTC
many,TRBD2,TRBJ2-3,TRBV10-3,CAISSGSSTDTQYF,TGTGCCATCAGCAGCGGGAGTAGCACAGATACGCAGTATTTT
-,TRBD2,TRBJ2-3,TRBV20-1,CSSGVLAGAQYF,TGCAGTTCTGGGGTACTAGCGGGAGCGCAGTATTTT
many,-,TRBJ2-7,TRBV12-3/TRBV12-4,CASSPRGDTGKAYEQYF,TGTGCCAGCAGTCCTAGAGGTGATACAGGGAAAGCCTACGAGCAGTACTTC
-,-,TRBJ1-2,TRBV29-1,CSVEDNYGYSF,TGCAGCGTTGAGGACAACTATGGCTACTCCTTC
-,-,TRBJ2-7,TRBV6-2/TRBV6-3,CASIYSGEDEQYF,TGTGCCAGCATTTACTCGGGCGAAGACGAGCAGTACTTC
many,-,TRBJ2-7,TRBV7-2,CASSPERGGYEQYF,TGTGCCAGCAGCCCCGAGAGGGGGGGGTACGAGCAGTACTTC
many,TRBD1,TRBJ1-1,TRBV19,CASSISGGVGTEAFF,TGTGCCAGTAGTATATCAGGGGGAGTCGGGACTGAAGCTTTCTTT
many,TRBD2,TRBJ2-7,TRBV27,CASSRLAGGRGEQYF,TGTGCCAGCAGCAGACTAGCGGGAGGCAGGGGCGAGCAGTACTTC
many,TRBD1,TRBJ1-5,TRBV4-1,CASSPGQGYNQPQHF,TGCGCCAGCAGCCCGGGACAGGGGTACAATCAGCCCCAGCATTTT
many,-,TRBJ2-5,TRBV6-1,CASSRDWRETQYF,TGTGCCAGCAGTCGGGACTGGAGAGAGACCCAGTACTTC